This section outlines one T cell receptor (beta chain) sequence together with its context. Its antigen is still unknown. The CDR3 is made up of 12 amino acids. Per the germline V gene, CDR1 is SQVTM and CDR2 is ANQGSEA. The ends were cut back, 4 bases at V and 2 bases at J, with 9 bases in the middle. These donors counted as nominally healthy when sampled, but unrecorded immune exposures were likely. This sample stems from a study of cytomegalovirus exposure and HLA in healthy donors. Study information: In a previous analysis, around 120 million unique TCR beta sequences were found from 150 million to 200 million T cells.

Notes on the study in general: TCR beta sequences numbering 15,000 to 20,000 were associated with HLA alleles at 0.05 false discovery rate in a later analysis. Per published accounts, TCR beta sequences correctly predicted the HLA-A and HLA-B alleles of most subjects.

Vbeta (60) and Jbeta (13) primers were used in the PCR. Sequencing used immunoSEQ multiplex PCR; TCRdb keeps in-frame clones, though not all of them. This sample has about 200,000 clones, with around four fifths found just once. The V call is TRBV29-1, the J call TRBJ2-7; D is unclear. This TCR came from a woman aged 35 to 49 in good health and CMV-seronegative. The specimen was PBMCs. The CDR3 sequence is CSVAAVAYEQYF. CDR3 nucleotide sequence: TGCAGCGTTGCGGCGGTGGCCTACGAGCAGTACTTC.